A single sample is the source of the 25 T cell receptor beta chains below, sequenced in a study of T cell responses to AZD1222 COVID-19 vaccine. Data came from immunoSEQ multiplex PCR; TCRdb stores just in-frame clones and leaves some out. Here the sample spans 100,000 to 150,000 clones, around 92% being singletons. The sequencing used peripheral blood, collected on day 0 of AZD1222 vaccination. These receptors were obtained from an adult in good health.

This clone showed up just once. V usage is TRBV27 and J usage is TRBJ2-3; TRBD1 might be the D (6 bases). Germline V gives CDR1 MNHEY, CDR2 SMNVEV (reference sequence). This CDR3 comprises 17 residues. V was shortened by 2 bases and J by 3 bases, with 18 bases between the two germline ends. CDR3 in DNA: TGTGCCAGCAGTTTAAGGTCGCGCGCAGGGGCGACAGATACGCAGTATTTT. Translation gives CASSLRSRAGATDTQYF.

This clone was recorded once. This chain uses TRBV19 with TRBJ1-2, with TRBD1 as a possible D gene (5 bases). CDR1 and CDR2 from the germline V gene are LNHDA and SQIVND (reference sequence). Trimming removed 5 bases at V and 1 base at J, with 17 bases between. This CDR3 is built from 16 residues. This CDR3 reads CASSSGGYQGNYGYTF. The CDR3 coding sequence is TGTGCCAGTAGTTCGGGCGGGTATCAGGGTAACTATGGCTACACCTTC.

This clone appeared a single time. The chain links TRBV3-1 (or the pseudogene TRBV3-2) to TRBJ2-7, with a weak D call TRBD1 (7 bases). Per germline, CDR1 LGHDT and CDR2 YNNKEL (reference sequence). The CDR3 loop spans 14 amino acids. Trimming took 4 bases from V and 7 from J, leaving 17 bases between them. The CDR3 spells CASSPRQGLGEQYF. CDR3 nucleotide sequence: TGTGCCAGCAGCCCTAGACAGGGACTGGGAGAGCAGTACTTC.

This chain joins TRBV5-1 and TRBJ2-3, with D hard to call. The V gene's germline CDR1 is SGHRS and CDR2 YFSETQ. The V gene lost 5 bases and the J gene lost 0 bases, with 10 bases spanning the gap. The CDR3 extends over 14 amino acids. The CDR3 nucleotides are TGCGCCAGCAGAGCACCTTCTAGCACAGATACGCAGTATTTT. This gives the protein CASRAPSSTDTQYF.

The J gene is TRBJ1-1, the V gene TRBV9; D not resolved. The CDR3 contains 12 residues. V was pared by 3 bases and J by 1 base, with 4 bases between. Germline loops: CDR1 SGDLS, CDR2 YYNGEE. CDR3 nucleotide sequence: TGTGCCAGCAGCGCCCAGAACACTGAAGCTTTCTTT. It is translated as CASSAQNTEAFF.

V and J are TRBV7-8 and TRBJ2-7, with D unclear. V was cut by 5 bases and J by 3 bases, with 14 bases left in between. Germline loops: CDR1 SGHVS, CDR2 FQNEAQ. The CDR3 loop spans 14 amino acids. CDR3 amino acids: CASSRSFSGYEQYF. As DNA, the CDR3 is TGTGCCAGCAGCCGATCCTTTTCGGGCTACGAGCAGTACTTC. The whole variable domain, filled in from reference TRBV7-8 and TRBJ2-7, reads GAGVSQSPRYKVAKRGQDVALRCDPISGHVSLFWYQQALGQGPEFLTYFQNEAQLDKSGLPSDRFFAERPEGSVSTLKIQRTQQEDSAVYLCASSRSFSGYEQYFGPGTRLTVT.

The rearrangement links TRBV2 to TRBJ2-1, with 10 bases lining up with TRBD1. The CDR3 loop spans 14 amino acids. Germline trimming cut 4 bases from V and 3 bases from J; bases unmatched to any gene: 0. CDR1 SNHLY and CDR2 FYNNEI come from the germline V gene. DNA for the CDR3: TGTGCCAGCAGTGGGACAGGGGGCTACAATGAGCAGTTCTTC. Amino acids: CASSGTGGYNEQFF.

V gene TRBV28 combines with J gene TRBJ2-7; TRBD2 aligns across 13 bases. CDR3 length equals 20 residues. After removal of 2 bases from V and 0 bases from J, the junction contained 13 bases not matched to a gene. CDR1 MDHEN and CDR2 SYDVKM come from the germline V gene. The CDR3 DNA sequence: TGTGCCAGCAGTTTACCGGGGACTAGCGGGAAGGGGAGGGGCTCCTACGAGCAGTACTTC. Residues: CASSLPGTSGKGRGSYEQYF.

This clone was counted once. J is TRBJ2-7 and V is TRBV27, with 7 positions matching TRBD2. Germline V gene data show CDR1 as MNHEY and CDR2 as SMNVEV (reference sequence). V lost 5 bases, J lost 1 base, and 8 bases stayed unmatched. The CDR3 spans 15 residues. The CDR3 loop reads CASSQLPGLSYEQYF. Written as DNA, the CDR3 is TGTGCCAGCAGTCAGTTACCGGGACTATCCTACGAGCAGTACTTC.

This clone was counted once. V gene TRBV28 combines with J gene TRBJ1-2, with TRBD1 identical over 12 bases. Germline values: CDR1 MDHEN, CDR2 SYDVKM. With V trimmed by 4 bases and J by 8 bases, 5 bases remained unmatched. The CDR3 has 14 residues. CDR3 sequence (DNA): TGTGCCAGCAGTTCGGCCGGGACAGGGGGCGGCTACACCTTC. It translates to CASSSAGTGGGYTF.

As to this clone: Germline is not matched at one junction end, which may reflect a read error. The genes are TRBV7-7 and TRBJ2-1; D is ambiguous. The V gene's germline CDR1 is SSHAT and CDR2 FNYEAQ (reference sequence). There are 14 residues in the CDR3. The CDR3 loop is CASSLDLRAGPQLF. CDR3 DNA sequence: TGTGCTAGCAGCTTAGATCTAAGGGCCGGCCCCCAGCTCTTC.

The CDR3 sequence: CASRGRDRGPGELFF. The CDR3, as DNA: TGTGCCAGCAGGGGGAGGGACAGGGGGCCCGGGGAGCTGTTTTTT. J is TRBJ2-2 and V is TRBV28; 12 bases map to TRBD1. Germline CDR1 and CDR2: MDHEN and SYDVKM. Germline trimming cut 6 bases from V and 6 bases from J; bases unmatched to any gene: 5. This CDR3 spans 15 amino acids.

This chain joins TRBV19 and TRBJ1-3; a possible D gene is TRBD1 (6 bases). Per the germline V gene, CDR1 is LNHDA and CDR2 is SQIVND (reference sequence). The CDR3 is 16 residues long. With 5 bases removed from V and 3 bases from J, the gap between germline ends came to 17 bases. The CDR3 loop reads CASSAGQLFFGNTIYF. Written as DNA, the CDR3 is TGTGCCAGTAGTGCAGGACAGCTCTTCTTTGGAAACACCATATATTTT.

To note about this clone: At one of its ends the junction is not consistent with the germline gene, which may arise from a read error. This rearrangement joins TRBV7-7 to TRBJ2-3; possible D gene TRBD2, 6 bases. CDR1 and CDR2 from the germline V gene are SSHAT and FNYEAQ (reference sequence). The CDR3 runs 16 residues. The CDR3 nucleotides are TGTGCTAGCAGCCCGGGCTGGTCTAGCGACACAGATACGCAGTATTTT. Translation: CASSPGWSSDTDTQYF.

The V and J genes are TRBV9 and TRBJ2-2, with 14 bases lining up with TRBD2. V trimming: 3 bases; J trimming: 7 bases; junction bases outside the gene matches: 8. Germline V gives CDR1 SGDLS, CDR2 YYNGEE. The CDR3 runs to 17 residues. CDR3 DNA sequence: TGTGCCAGCAGCGCACGCGTGACTAGCGGGAGGGACGGGGAGCTGTTTTTT. This encodes CASSARVTSGRDGELFF.

V is TRBV28 and J is TRBJ2-3; D may be TRBD1 (5 bases). The germline V gene encodes CDR1 MDHEN and CDR2 SYDVKM. The CDR3 contains 16 residues. Trimming removed 6 bases at V and 2 bases at J, with 18 bases between. The CDR3 region has the DNA TGTGCCAGCAGCACCAACCCTGACAGACCCACAGATACGCAGTATTTT. Its protein is CASSTNPDRPTDTQYF.

The gene calls are TRBV11-3 and TRBJ2-4; TRBD1 matches at 11 bases. The V gene end was trimmed by 1 base and the J gene end by 9 bases; junction bases not matched to a gene: 5. The CDR3 extends over 15 amino acids. From germline, CDR1 is SGHNT and CDR2 YENEEA. CDR3: CASSLVGTGGVIQYF. In DNA form, the CDR3 reads TGTGCCAGCAGCTTAGTGGGGACAGGGGGAGTCATTCAGTACTTC.

The J gene is TRBJ2-7, the V gene TRBV5-1, with 8 bases that match TRBD2. The trim removed 0 bases at V and 1 base at J, leaving 9 bases unmatched. Per the germline V gene, CDR1 is SGHRS and CDR2 is YFSETQ. The CDR3 has 17 amino acids. The DNA for the CDR3 is TGCGCCAGCAGCTTGGAAACGCGGGGGGATCTGTCCTACGAGCAGTACTTC. Translating it yields CASSLETRGDLSYEQYF.

This sequence joins TRBV4-1 and TRBJ2-1, with 10 bases aligning to TRBD2. Per germline, CDR1 MGHRA and CDR2 YSYEKL. V gave up 1 base and J gave up 5 bases; unmatched junction bases: 8. The CDR3 is 17 residues long. The CDR3 loop is CASSQGAGTSADNEQFF. CDR3 coding DNA: TGCGCCAGCAGCCAAGGCGCCGGGACTAGCGCGGACAATGAGCAGTTCTTC.

This clone was recorded a few times. The chain has TRBV12-3 or TRBV12-4 and TRBJ2-7, with D uncertain. The V gene lost 2 bases and the J gene lost 9 bases, with 11 bases spanning the gap. The CDR3 length is 12 residues. Here the CDR3 DNA reads TGTGCCAGCAGTTTATCCGGCGGCGCGCAGTACTTC. Translating it yields CASSLSGGAQYF.

The chain couples TRBV9 to TRBJ2-5; 7 nucleotides line up with TRBD2. J lost 1 base, V lost 0 bases, and 6 bases had no gene match. The CDR3 spans 16 residues. Germline CDR1 is SGDLS and CDR2 is YYNGEE. CDR3 sequence reads: CASSVAPASGQETQYF. CDR3 DNA: TGTGCCAGCAGCGTAGCCCCCGCTAGCGGCCAAGAGACCCAGTACTTC.

The chain is built from TRBV5-1 and TRBJ2-3; 9 bases map to TRBD1. The CDR3 contains 17 residues. J gave up 4 bases and V 3 bases, and 12 bases lay outside the gene matches. CDR1 and CDR2 (germline): SGHRS, YFSETQ. Here the CDR3 reads CASSSQWGQGGPDTQYF. CDR3 bases: TGCGCCAGCAGCTCTCAGTGGGGACAGGGAGGGCCAGATACGCAGTATTTT.

For the CDR3, the DNA is TGTGCCAGTAGTATCATTCCAGGCCTTAATGAAAAACTGTTTTTT. It yields the protein CASSIIPGLNEKLFF. The rearrangement joins TRBV19 to TRBJ1-4; D is unresolved. V was cut by 3 bases and J by 4 bases, with 12 bases left in between. Germline V lookup: CDR1 LNHDA, CDR2 SQIVND (reference sequence). The CDR3 runs 15 residues.

This chain uses TRBV11-2 with TRBJ1-2, with 7 bases that match TRBD1. The CDR3 sequence is 15 residues long. Germline CDR1 reads SGHAT; CDR2 reads FQNNGV. Trimming took 5 bases from V and 2 from J; bases not matched to a gene: 8. The CDR3 loop is CASSPLRGLNYGYTF. The CDR3, as DNA: TGTGCCAGCAGCCCCCTGAGGGGGCTCAACTATGGCTACACCTTC. Together with reference TRBV11-2 and TRBJ1-2, the CDR3 gives the full variable domain: EAGVAQSPRYKIIEKRQSVAFWCNPISGHATLYWYQQILGQGPKLLIQFQNNGVVDDSQLPKDRFSAERLKGVDSTLKIQPAKLEDSAVYLCASSPLRGLNYGYTFGSGTRLTVV.

The chain employs TRBV19 and TRBJ2-3, with TRBD1 matching 9 bases. The CDR3 contains 17 residues. In germline, CDR1 is LNHDA, CDR2 SQIVND (reference sequence). V shed 4 bases, J shed 0 bases, and the junction held 8 bases outside the gene matches. CDR3 loop: CASSRDRAVSSTDTQYF. The DNA for the CDR3 is TGTGCCAGTAGTAGGGACAGGGCCGTTTCTAGCACAGATACGCAGTATTTT.